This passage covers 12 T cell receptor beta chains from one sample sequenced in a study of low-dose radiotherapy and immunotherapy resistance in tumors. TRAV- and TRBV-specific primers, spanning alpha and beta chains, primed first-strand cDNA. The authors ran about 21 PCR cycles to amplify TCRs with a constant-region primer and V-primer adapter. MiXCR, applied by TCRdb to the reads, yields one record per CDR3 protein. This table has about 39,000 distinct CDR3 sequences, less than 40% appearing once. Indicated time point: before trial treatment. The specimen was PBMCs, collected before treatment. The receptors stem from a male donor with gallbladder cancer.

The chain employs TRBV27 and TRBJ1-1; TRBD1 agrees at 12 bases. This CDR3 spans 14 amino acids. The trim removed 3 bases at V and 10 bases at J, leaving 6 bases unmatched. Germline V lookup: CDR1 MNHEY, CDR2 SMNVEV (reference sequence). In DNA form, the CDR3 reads TGTGCCAGCAGTTTTCGGGACAGGGGGCTTCGAGCTTTCTTT. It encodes CASSFRDRGLRAFF.

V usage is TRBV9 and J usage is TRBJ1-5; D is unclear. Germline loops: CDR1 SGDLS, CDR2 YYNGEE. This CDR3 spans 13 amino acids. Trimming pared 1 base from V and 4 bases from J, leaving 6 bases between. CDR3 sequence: CASSVSGNQPQHF. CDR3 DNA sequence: TGTGCCAGCAGCGTATCGGGGAATCAGCCCCAGCATTTT.

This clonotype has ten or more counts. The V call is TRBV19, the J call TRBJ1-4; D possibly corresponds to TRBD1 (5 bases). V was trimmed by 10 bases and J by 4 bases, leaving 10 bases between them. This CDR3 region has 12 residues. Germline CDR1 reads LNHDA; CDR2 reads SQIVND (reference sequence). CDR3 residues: CATRRGNEKLFF. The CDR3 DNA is TGTGCCACCCGAAGGGGTAATGAAAAACTGTTTTTT.

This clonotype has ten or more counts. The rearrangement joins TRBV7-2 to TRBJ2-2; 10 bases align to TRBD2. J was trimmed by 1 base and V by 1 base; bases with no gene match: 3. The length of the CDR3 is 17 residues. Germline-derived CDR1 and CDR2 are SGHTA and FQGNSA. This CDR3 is CASSLVAGGRNTGELFF. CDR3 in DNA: TGTGCCAGCAGCTTAGTAGCGGGGGGCAGGAACACCGGGGAGCTGTTTTTT.

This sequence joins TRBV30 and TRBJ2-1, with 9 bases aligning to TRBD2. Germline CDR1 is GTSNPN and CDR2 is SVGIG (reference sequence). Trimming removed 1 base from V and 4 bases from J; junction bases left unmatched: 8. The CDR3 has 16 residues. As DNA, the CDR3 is TGTGCCTGGAGTGGACCGCGGGCGGGAGGGTACAATGAGCAGTTCTTC. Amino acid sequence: CAWSGPRAGGYNEQFF. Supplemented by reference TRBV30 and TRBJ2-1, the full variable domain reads SQTIHQWPATLVQPVGSPLSLECTVEGTSNPNLYWYRQAAGRGLQLLFYSVGIGQISSEVPQNLSASRPQDRQFILSSKKLLLSDSGFYLCAWSGPRAGGYNEQFFGPGTRLTVL.

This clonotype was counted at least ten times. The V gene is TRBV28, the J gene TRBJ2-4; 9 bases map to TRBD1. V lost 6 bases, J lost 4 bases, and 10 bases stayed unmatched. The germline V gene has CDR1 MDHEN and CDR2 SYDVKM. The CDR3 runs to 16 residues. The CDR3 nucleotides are TGTGCCAGCAGCCCCCCAACCGGGACAGGGAAAAACATTCAGTACTTC. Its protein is CASSPPTGTGKNIQYF. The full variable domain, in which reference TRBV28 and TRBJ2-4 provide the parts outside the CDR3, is DVKVTQSSRYLVKRTGEKVFLECVQDMDHENMFWYRQDPGLGLRLIYFSYDVKMKEKGDIPEGYSVSREKKERFSLILESASTNQTSMYLCASSPPTGTGKNIQYFGAGTRLSVL.

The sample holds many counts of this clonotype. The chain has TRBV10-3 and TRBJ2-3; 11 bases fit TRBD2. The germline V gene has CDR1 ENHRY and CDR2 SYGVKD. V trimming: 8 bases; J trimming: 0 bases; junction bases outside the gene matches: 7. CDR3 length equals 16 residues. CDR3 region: CAIASRTSGSTDTQYF. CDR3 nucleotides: TGTGCCATCGCTTCCAGGACTAGCGGGAGCACAGATACGCAGTATTTT.

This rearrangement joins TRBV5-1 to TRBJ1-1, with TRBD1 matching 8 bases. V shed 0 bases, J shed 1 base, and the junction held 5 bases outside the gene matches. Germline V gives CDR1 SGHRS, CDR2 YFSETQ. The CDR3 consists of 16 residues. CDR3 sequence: CASSLDLDRANTEAFF. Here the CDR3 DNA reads TGCGCCAGCAGCTTGGACCTGGACAGGGCGAACACTGAAGCTTTCTTT. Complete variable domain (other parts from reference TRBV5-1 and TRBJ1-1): KAGVTQTPRYLIKTRGQQVTLSCSPISGHRSVSWYQQTPGQGLQFLFEYFSETQRNKGNFPGRFSGRQFSNSRSEMNVSTLELGDSALYLCASSLDLDRANTEAFFGQGTRLTVV.

The CDR3 DNA reads TGTGCCAGCAGTTACGCATCTGGGACAGTCGGTCAAGAGACCCAGTACTTC. Amino acid sequence: CASSYASGTVGQETQYF. V and J are TRBV6-1 and TRBJ2-5; 7 positions match TRBD1. The V gene's germline CDR1 is MNHNS and CDR2 SASEGT. Trimming removed 5 bases from V and 2 bases from J; junction bases left unmatched: 14. This CDR3 region has 17 residues.

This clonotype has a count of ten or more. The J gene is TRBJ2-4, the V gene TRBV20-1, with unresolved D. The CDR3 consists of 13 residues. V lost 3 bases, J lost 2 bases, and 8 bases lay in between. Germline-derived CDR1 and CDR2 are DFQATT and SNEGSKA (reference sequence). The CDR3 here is CSASPGSKNIQYF. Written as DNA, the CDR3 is TGCAGTGCTAGCCCTGGATCCAAAAACATTCAGTACTTC.

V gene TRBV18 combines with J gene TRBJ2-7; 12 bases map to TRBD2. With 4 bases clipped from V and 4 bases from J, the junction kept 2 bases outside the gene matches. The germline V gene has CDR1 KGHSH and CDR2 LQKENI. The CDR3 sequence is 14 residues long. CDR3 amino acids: CASSRGLAGYEQYF. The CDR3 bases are TGTGCCAGCTCACGAGGACTAGCGGGGTACGAGCAGTACTTC.

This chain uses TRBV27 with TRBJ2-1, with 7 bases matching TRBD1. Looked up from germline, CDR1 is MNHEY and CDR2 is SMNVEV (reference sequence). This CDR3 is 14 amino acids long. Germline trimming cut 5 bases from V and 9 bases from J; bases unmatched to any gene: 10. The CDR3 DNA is TGTGCCAGCAGTCCATCCCCGACAGGGTTTGAGCAGTTCTTC. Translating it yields CASSPSPTGFEQFF.